The present T cell receptor (beta chain) was sequenced within a study of post-analysis software for immune sequencing data. About the research overall: The disease courses covered relapsing-remitting, secondary progressive and progressive-relapsing multiple sclerosis.

This clonotype occurred a few times. What it recognizes is unknown. Study-wide findings and caveats: Those with multiple sclerosis, the patient group, showed significantly lower normalized Chao1 diversity than controls. With TRBV5-6, TRBV5-1 and TRBV20-1 included, about five TRBV segments were more frequent in patients than in controls. Clustering by F measure revealed strong co-clustering among samples prepared together in one batch.

Incorporated into the TCR beta cDNA libraries were unique molecular identifiers, which served to reduce PCR and sequencing biases. Each batch of about 0.85 to 10 million T cells produced a few hundred thousand cDNA molecules. One entry per CDR3 protein results from TCRdb running MiXCR on the PCR reads. Altogether roughly 650,000 distinct CDR3 sequences are present, more than 50% being singletons, with the ten largest covering around 11%. The CDR3 length is 13 residues. Germline V gives CDR1 MRHNA, CDR2 SNTAGT. Trimming took 4 bases from V and 2 from J, leaving 8 bases between them. This TCR came from a girl aged 2 to 9 with multiple sclerosis. Sequenced sample: blood. The chain employs TRBV6-4 and TRBJ1-2; D remains ambiguous. The CDR3 loop reads CASSGPSNYGYTF. As DNA, the CDR3 is TGTGCCAGCAGTGGACCGTCGAACTATGGCTACACCTTC.